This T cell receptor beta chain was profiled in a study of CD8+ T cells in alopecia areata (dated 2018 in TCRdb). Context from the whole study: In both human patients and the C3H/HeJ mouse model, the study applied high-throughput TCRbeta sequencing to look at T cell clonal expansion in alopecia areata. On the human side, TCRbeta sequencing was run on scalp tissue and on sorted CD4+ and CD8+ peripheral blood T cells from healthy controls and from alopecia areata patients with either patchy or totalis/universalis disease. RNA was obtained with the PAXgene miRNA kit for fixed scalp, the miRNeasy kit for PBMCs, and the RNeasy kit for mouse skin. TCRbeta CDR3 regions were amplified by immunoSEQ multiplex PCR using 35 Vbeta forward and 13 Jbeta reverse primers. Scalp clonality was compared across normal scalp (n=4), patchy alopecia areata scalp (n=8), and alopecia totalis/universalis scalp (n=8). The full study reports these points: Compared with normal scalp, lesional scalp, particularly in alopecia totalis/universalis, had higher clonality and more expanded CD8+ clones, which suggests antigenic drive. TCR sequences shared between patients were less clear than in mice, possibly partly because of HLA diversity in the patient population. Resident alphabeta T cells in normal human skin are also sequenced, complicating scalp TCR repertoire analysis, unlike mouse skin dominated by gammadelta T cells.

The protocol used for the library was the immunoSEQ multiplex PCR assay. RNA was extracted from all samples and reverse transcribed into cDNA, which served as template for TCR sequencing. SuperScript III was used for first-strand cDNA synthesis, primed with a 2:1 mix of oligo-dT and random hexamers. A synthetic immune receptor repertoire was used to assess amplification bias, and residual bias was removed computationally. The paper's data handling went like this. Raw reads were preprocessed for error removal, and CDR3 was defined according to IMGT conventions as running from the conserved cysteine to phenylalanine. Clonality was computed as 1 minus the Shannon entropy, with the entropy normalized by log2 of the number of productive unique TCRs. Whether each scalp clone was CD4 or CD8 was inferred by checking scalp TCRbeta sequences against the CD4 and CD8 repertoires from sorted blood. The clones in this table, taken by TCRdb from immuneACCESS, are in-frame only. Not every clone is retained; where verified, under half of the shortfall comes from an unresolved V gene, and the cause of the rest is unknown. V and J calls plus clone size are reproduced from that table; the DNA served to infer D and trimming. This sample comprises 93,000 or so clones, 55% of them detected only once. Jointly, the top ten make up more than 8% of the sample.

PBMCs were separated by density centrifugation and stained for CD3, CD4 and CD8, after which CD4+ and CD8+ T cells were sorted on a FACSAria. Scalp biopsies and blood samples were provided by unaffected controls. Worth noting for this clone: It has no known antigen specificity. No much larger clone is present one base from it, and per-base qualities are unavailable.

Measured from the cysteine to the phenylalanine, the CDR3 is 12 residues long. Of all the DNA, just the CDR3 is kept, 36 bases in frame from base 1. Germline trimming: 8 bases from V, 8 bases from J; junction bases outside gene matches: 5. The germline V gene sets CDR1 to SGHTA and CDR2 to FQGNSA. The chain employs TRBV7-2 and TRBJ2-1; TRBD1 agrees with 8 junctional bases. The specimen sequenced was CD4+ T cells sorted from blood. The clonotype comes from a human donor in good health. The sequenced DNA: TGTGCCAGCGGACAGGGAGTGGATGAGCAGTTCTTC. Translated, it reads CASGQGVDEQFF.